The next 2 T cell receptor beta chains were all read from a single sample in a study of blood T cell repertoires in COVID-19. Profiled with immunoSEQ multiplex PCR; TCRdb holds only in-frame clones, not every one. The top ten hold around 16% of the sample, which has approximately 120,000 clones, 75% to 90% seen once. The material sequenced was peripheral blood. These receptors originate from a woman aged 50 to 60 who had recovered from COVID-19.

The rearrangement uses TRBV6-5 and TRBJ1-2; possibly TRBD1 for D (5 bases). Germline-derived CDR1 and CDR2 are MNHEY and SVGAGI. Deletions cut 6 bases from V and 4 bases from J, with 15 bases between. The CDR3 covers 14 residues. The CDR3 nucleotides are TGTGCCAGCAGAACCCCCCAGGGTACCTATGGCTACACCTTC. It specifies CASRTPQGTYGYTF.

This clone was seen once. CDR3 in DNA: TGTGCCACCAGTGATTCGAGACAGGGGGCGGGTCAGCCCCAGCATTTT. Translated, it gives CATSDSRQGAGQPQHF. The chain combines TRBV24-1 with TRBJ1-5; 10 bases line up with TRBD1. The germline CDR1 and CDR2 sequences are KGHDR and SFDVKD. The CDR3 has 16 residues. The ends lost 2 bases at V and 6 bases at J; junction bases unmatched: 6.